What follows is one T cell receptor (beta chain) and its context. This clone has just one count. Its antigen remains unidentified. No qualities accompany the bases; no much larger clone lies one base away. Library prep was done by the immunoSEQ multiplex PCR assay. TCRdb took this table from immuneACCESS and kept in-frame rearrangements with V and J called. Such tables lack part of the clones; where checked against another copy, unresolved V genes explain under half of the gap, and the rest is unexplained. Here the sample has more than 4,500 clones; about three quarters occur a single time. Around 4.5% of the sample belongs to the ten largest clones. The data are from a study of chemoradiotherapy in HPV16-positive cancers (dated by TCRdb to the early 2020s). Some background on the complete study: Candidate HPV-specific T-cell clones and common TCR motifs were defined through functional T-cell assays on cells from a couple of HPV16-positive patients. The candidate HPV-specific TCRs and motifs were subsequently tracked in TCR repertoires obtained from some 80 patients with HPV-related cancers. The study set out to ask whether T-cell immunity against the HPV oncoproteins E6 and E7 changes over the course of chemoradiotherapy and whether that immunity affects survival. General study outcomes and caveats: Improved recurrence-free survival in HPV16-positive patients was associated with expansion of HPV-responsive T cells during chemoradiotherapy. The survival association was reported for HPV16-positive patients, and the functional definition of HPV-specific T cells was derived from only a couple of HPV16-positive patients. Expansion of candidate HPV-specific clones and E7-related TCR motifs was observed in the tumor microenvironment during treatment, whereas no such expansion was observed for non-HPV-specific T cells.

Repertoires were sampled multiple times during chemoradiotherapy, which allowed clonal expansion in the tumor microenvironment to be followed. The V end loses 4 bases and the J end loses 0 bases, and a stretch of 9 bases separates them. Reading from cysteine to phenylalanine, the CDR3 counts 13 amino acids. The sequence is cut down to CDR3 DNA, 39 bases in frame from base 1. Based on the germline V gene (reference sequence), the CDR1 and CDR2 sequences are GTSNPN and SVGIG. The receptor's source is a human donor with HPV-associated anogenital cancer. The sequence links TRBV30 to TRBJ1-1; the D gene identity is not certain. The sequences come from tumor tissue, collected from a patient who underwent chemoradiotherapy. Here the CDR3 is given as CAWTAIMNTEAFF. The sequenced DNA: TGTGCCTGGACGGCAATTATGAACACTGAAGCTTTCTTT.